Below are 30 T cell receptor beta chains sequenced from a single sample in a study of shared clonotypes between healthy human individuals (dated by TCRdb to about 2020). Libraries were constructed by the immunoSEQ multiplex PCR assay. TCRdb re-hosts the immuneACCESS table, in-frame sequences only. Its copies lack some clones; in the studies checked, an unresolved V gene accounts for under half of them, and the cause for the rest is not known. A total of 1.6 million or so clones appear in this sample, about 98.5% of them only once. Clones ranked in the top ten supply approximately 0.4% of the sample. The sequencing input was naive CD4+ T cells sorted from blood. The cell subset or site label, read with the paper, signifies: CD45RA+ positively selected. All receptors come from a man aged 25 to 40 in good health.

This clone was detected once. The V gene is TRBV2, the J gene TRBJ1-5; 11 bases agree with TRBD1. The CDR3 has 16 amino acids. The V segment lost 6 bases and the J segment 9 bases; nucleotides outside the gene matches: 13. The germline V gene encodes CDR1 SNHLY and CDR2 FYNNEI. The CDR3 reads CASSLGTGGVGWPQHF. The CDR3 DNA is TGTGCCAGCAGCCTCGGGACAGGGGGAGTGGGCTGGCCCCAGCATTTT.

V and J are TRBV28 and TRBJ1-2, with a possible D match to TRBD1 (5 bases). Germline CDR1 reads MDHEN; CDR2 reads SYDVKM. This CDR3 spans 14 amino acids. Trimming removed 1 base at V and 4 bases at J, with 10 bases between. The DNA for the CDR3 is TGTGCCAGCAGTTTATCCAGGGCGGGCTATGGCTACACCTTC. As protein: CASSLSRAGYGYTF.

This chain uses TRBV19 with TRBJ2-1, with D possibly matching TRBD2 (6 bases). The length of the CDR3 is 16 residues. In germline, CDR1 is LNHDA, CDR2 SQIVND (reference sequence). The V end lost 4 bases, the J end lost 6 bases, and 19 bases lay between the germline ends. The CDR3 sequence: CASSTWRLATPNEQFF. As DNA, the CDR3 is TGTGCCAGTAGTACTTGGCGGCTAGCGACCCCCAATGAGCAGTTCTTC.

The gene calls are TRBV10-2 and TRBJ2-1; the D gene could be TRBD1 or TRBD2 (5 bases each). The CDR3 spans 12 residues. CDR1 and CDR2 (germline): WSHSY, SAAADI. V gave up 3 bases and J gave up 11 bases, with 11 bases separating them. CDR3 sequence reads: CASSEWDGKQFF. The CDR3, as DNA: TGCGCCAGCAGTGAATGGGACGGAAAGCAGTTCTTC.

This CDR3 is CASSLGTIYNEQFF. In DNA form, the CDR3 reads TGTGCCAGCAGCTTGGGGACTATATACAATGAGCAGTTCTTC. The rearrangement links TRBV5-8 to TRBJ2-1, with D perhaps TRBD2 (6 bases). Trimming left V 0 bases short and J 4 bases short, with 8 bases between. Germline CDR1 reads SGHTS; CDR2 reads YDEGEE. The CDR3 spans 14 residues. Complete variable domain (other parts from reference TRBV5-8 and TRBJ2-1): EAGVTQSPTHLIKTRGQQATLRCSPISGHTSVYWYQQALGLGLQFLLWYDEGEERNRGNFPPRFSGRQFPNYSSELNVNALELEDSALYLCASSLGTIYNEQFFGPGTRLTVL.

This sequence joins TRBV2 and TRBJ2-2; tentative D call: TRBD2 (5 bases). V was trimmed by 7 bases and J by 7 bases, leaving 10 bases between them. CDR3 size: 12 residues. Germline CDR1 SNHLY, CDR2 FYNNEI. Written as DNA, the CDR3 is TGTGCCAGCAATTGGGGAGACGGGGAGCTGTTTTTT. It specifies CASNWGDGELFF. Supplemented by reference TRBV2 and TRBJ2-2, the full variable domain reads EPEVTQTPSHQVTQMGQEVILRCVPISNHLYFYWYRQILGQKVEFLVSFYNNEISEKSEIFDDQFSVERPDGSNFTLKIRSTKLEDSAMYFCASNWGDGELFFGEGSRLTVL.

The chain joins TRBV5-5 to TRBJ2-7, with D unresolved. Germline assignment: CDR1 SGHKS and CDR2 YYEKEE (reference sequence). The CDR3 runs 14 residues. Trimming removed 8 bases at V and 2 bases at J, with 17 bases between. The CDR3 bases are TGTGCCAGTTCAACCGGGCCCCGCCCCTACGAGCAGTACTTC. Its translation: CASSTGPRPYEQYF.

This clone was found once. This rearrangement joins TRBV9 to TRBJ2-1, with 10 bases that match TRBD2. Germline V CDR1 and CDR2: SGDLS, YYNGEE. This CDR3 is 14 amino acids long. The ends lost 4 bases at V and 10 bases at J; junction bases unmatched: 8. This CDR3 is CASSSRGTSVEQFF. DNA of the CDR3: TGTGCCAGCAGCAGCCGCGGGACTAGCGTAGAGCAGTTCTTC.

J is TRBJ2-1 and V is TRBV5-4; D is possibly TRBD2 (5 bases). The CDR3 loop spans 13 amino acids. Trimming took 3 bases from V and 3 from J, leaving 7 bases between them. Per the germline V gene, CDR1 is SGHNT and CDR2 is YYREEE (reference sequence). The CDR3 is CASSSGNYNEQFF. The CDR3 DNA is TGTGCCAGCAGCTCCGGGAACTACAATGAGCAGTTCTTC.

The chain is built from TRBV2 and TRBJ2-1, with D perhaps matching TRBD2 (6 bases). Trimming shortened V by 4 bases and J by 2 bases, and 12 bases separated the two germline ends. This CDR3 spans 15 amino acids. Germline-derived CDR1 and CDR2 are SNHLY and FYNNEI. The chain's CDR3 is CASSVGLTTYNEQFF. The DNA of the CDR3 is TGTGCCAGCAGTGTCGGACTAACCACCTACAATGAGCAGTTCTTC.

The chain couples TRBV4-3 to TRBJ1-2; a weak D match, TRBD1 (5 bases). Germline V lookup: CDR1 LGHNA, CDR2 YSLEER. The CDR3 extends over 13 amino acids. Trimming took off 1 base at V and 8 bases at J, with 11 bases between the two ends. The CDR3 sequence: CASSQVGGNGYTF. The DNA for the CDR3 is TGCGCCAGCAGCCAAGTTGGGGGAAACGGCTACACCTTC.

In its sample, this clone was seen once. The chain uses TRBV7-9 and TRBJ1-3; D is unresolved. Germline-derived CDR1 and CDR2 are SEHNR and FQNEAQ (reference sequence). This CDR3 contains 16 residues. Trimming left V 3 bases short and J 0 bases short, with 12 bases between. CDR3 sequence reads: CASSLSISSSGNTIYF. CDR3 nucleotides: TGTGCCAGCAGCTTGTCTATATCGAGCTCTGGAAACACCATATATTTT.

The rearrangement joins TRBV9 to TRBJ1-1; no firm D call. CDR3 length: 15 residues. V gave up 2 bases and J gave up 0 bases, with 11 bases separating them. Germline loops: CDR1 SGDLS, CDR2 YYNGEE. The CDR3 protein is CASSVLSELNTEAFF. The CDR3 region has the DNA TGTGCCAGCAGCGTCCTCTCAGAATTGAACACTGAAGCTTTCTTT.

As DNA, the CDR3 is TGCAGCGTTGGGGCGGGAGAAAGGATTGAGCAGTTCTTC. It translates to CSVGAGERIEQFF. The chain is built from TRBV29-1 and TRBJ2-1, with 7 bases that match TRBD2. With V trimmed by 4 bases and J by 9 bases, 9 bases remained unmatched. From germline, CDR1 is SQVTM and CDR2 ANQGSEA. CDR3 length: 13 residues.

The V and J genes are TRBV11-2 and TRBJ2-4; 7 nucleotides align to TRBD1. V shed 0 bases and J 4 bases; nucleotides not matched to a gene: 0. CDR3 size: 14 residues. Per germline, CDR1 SGHAT and CDR2 FQNNGV. The DNA for the CDR3 is TGTGCCAGCAGCTTAGAACAGGGGAAAAACATTCAGTACTTC. It encodes CASSLEQGKNIQYF.

This chain connects TRBV6-1 to TRBJ2-3; TRBD2 agrees at 8 bases. The J segment lost 1 base and the V segment lost 4 bases, leaving 1 base of the junction unmatched. CDR1 is MNHNS, CDR2 SASEGT, per germline. The CDR3 is 14 residues long. CDR3 DNA sequence: TGTGCCAGCAGTGTGACTAGCGGCACAGATACGCAGTATTTT. It encodes CASSVTSGTDTQYF.

About this clone: Other DNA sequences within the sample encode an identical CDR3. The chain employs TRBV5-4 and TRBJ2-1, with 11 bases lining up with TRBD2. The V gene end was trimmed by 0 bases and the J gene end by 9 bases; junction bases not matched to a gene: 5. The CDR3 is 15 amino acids. CDR1 and CDR2 (germline): SGHNT, YYREEE (reference sequence). The CDR3 region has the DNA TGTGCCAGCAGCTTGGTACTAGCGGGAGTGGGTGAGCAGTTCTTC. This encodes CASSLVLAGVGEQFF.

The CDR3 region has the DNA TGTGCCAGCAGCCCCCCGGGTAGCGGGAGGGCCGGGAACACCGGGGAGCTGTTTTTT. Encoded protein: CASSPPGSGRAGNTGELFF. The genes are TRBV7-6 and TRBJ2-2; 11 nucleotides agree with TRBD2. The CDR3 consists of 19 residues. After removal of 5 bases from V and 1 base from J, the junction contained 12 bases not matched to a gene. CDR1 and CDR2 (germline): SGHVS, FNYEAQ.

This chain joins TRBV9 and TRBJ2-1; D is ambiguous. This CDR3 has 13 residues. Germline assignment: CDR1 SGDLS and CDR2 YYNGEE. V lost 0 bases to trimming and J lost 7 bases, with 8 bases between them. In DNA form, the CDR3 reads TGTGCCAGCAGCGTAGAGGGTTTGAATGAGCAGTTCTTC. This encodes CASSVEGLNEQFF.

This clone was seen a single time. The chain has TRBV5-3 and TRBJ2-1; D not resolved. TRBV5-3 is given ORF status, its function remaining uncertain. This CDR3 is built from 13 residues. The V end lost 4 bases, the J end lost 10 bases, and 15 bases lay between the germline ends. CDR3 coding DNA: TGTGCCAGAAGCCCCGGTGGGCCTAGGGAGCAGTTCTTC. It yields the protein CARSPGGPREQFF.

The genes are TRBV4-3 and TRBJ1-1, with D uncertain. The V end was cut by 0 bases, the J end by 0 bases, with 5 bases between. This CDR3 is 14 amino acids long. Germline values: CDR1 LGHNA, CDR2 YSLEER. CDR3 sequence (DNA): TGCGCCAGCAGCCAAGACGGTCTGAACACTGAAGCTTTCTTT. This translates into CASSQDGLNTEAFF.

CDR3 DNA sequence: TGTGCCAGCAGCACCTCCTGGGTGGGGACCCAGTACTTC. Its translation is CASSTSWVGTQYF. The chain joins TRBV11-3 to TRBJ2-5; no clear D. V was shortened by 5 bases and J by 7 bases, with 14 bases between the two germline ends. The CDR3 runs to 13 residues. Germline V gene lookup returns CDR1 SGHNT and CDR2 YENEEA.

Regarding this clone: Other DNA sequences in this specimen translate into the identical CDR3. J is TRBJ2-5 and V is TRBV18, with D uncertain. The CDR3 is made up of 13 amino acids. In germline, CDR1 is KGHSH, CDR2 LQKENI. The V and J ends lost 0 bases and 5 bases respectively, with 7 bases between them. This chain's CDR3 is CASSPPGSETQYF. CDR3 DNA: TGTGCCAGCTCACCACCGGGGTCCGAGACCCAGTACTTC.

CDR3 coding DNA: TGTGCCAGCAGTCGGATGGGGAACACTGAAGCTTTCTTT. Residues: CASSRMGNTEAFF. V and J are TRBV28 and TRBJ1-1, with D unclear. Per germline, CDR1 MDHEN and CDR2 SYDVKM. CDR3 length equals 13 residues. V lost 5 bases to trimming and J lost 1 base, with 8 bases between them.

Worth noting for this clone: The sample holds other DNA sequences that translate to the same CDR3. The V call is TRBV18, the J call TRBJ2-5, with 8 bases identical to TRBD1. The CDR3 is 15 amino acids. V lost 3 bases, J lost 5 bases, and 8 bases stayed unmatched. Germline loops: CDR1 KGHSH, CDR2 LQKENI. The CDR3 is CASSPGTGAEETQYF. Written as DNA, the CDR3 is TGTGCCAGCTCACCCGGGACAGGTGCTGAGGAGACCCAGTACTTC.

V gene TRBV28 combines with J gene TRBJ2-7, with D possibly TRBD2 on 6 matching bases. The CDR3 totals 17 residues. V shed 7 bases and J shed 2 bases, with 24 bases lying between them. Germline V gene sequence: CDR1 MDHEN, CDR2 SYDVKM. The CDR3 coding sequence is TGTGCCAGCAATTCCGGCAGGGCTCGGGGGATAGCCTACGAGCAGTACTTC. Its translation: CASNSGRARGIAYEQYF.

This chain joins TRBV6-1 and TRBJ1-5; no clear D gene. Trimming took 7 bases from V and 3 from J, leaving 16 bases between them. CDR3 length: 15 amino acids. CDR1 is MNHNS and CDR2 is SASEGT in the germline V gene. The chain's CDR3 is CASTAVGKDNQPQHF. The CDR3 DNA reads TGTGCCAGCACCGCGGTGGGGAAAGACAATCAGCCCCAGCATTTT.

This clone was seen a single time. The V gene is TRBV18, the J gene TRBJ2-7, with D possibly being TRBD1 (5 bases). V gave up 5 bases and J gave up 7 bases, with 18 bases separating them. Germline V gene data show CDR1 as KGHSH and CDR2 as LQKENI. The CDR3 is 14 residues long. The CDR3 sequence: CASSTLGAPTEQYF. The CDR3 DNA reads as TGTGCCAGCTCAACCCTAGGGGCCCCGACAGAGCAGTACTTC.

This chain connects TRBV19 to TRBJ1-5; weak D call: TRBD1 (6 bases). The ends were cut back, 0 bases at V and 3 bases at J, with 12 bases in the middle. The CDR3 covers 16 residues. Germline CDR1 LNHDA, CDR2 SQIVND (reference sequence). The CDR3 is CASSIEDRRLNQPQHF. The CDR3 nucleotides are TGTGCCAGTAGTATAGAGGACAGAAGACTCAATCAGCCCCAGCATTTT.

The rearrangement joins TRBV7-9 to TRBJ2-1; unclear D gene. The CDR3 covers 15 residues. The V and J ends lost 1 base and 4 bases respectively, with 11 bases between them. Looked up from germline, CDR1 is SEHNR and CDR2 is FQNEAQ (reference sequence). The CDR3 DNA reads TGTGCCAGCAGCTTAGGCGTCGTCGGATACAATGAGCAGTTCTTC. It encodes CASSLGVVGYNEQFF.